The 15 T cell receptor beta chains presented below share a single source sample, sequenced in a study of T cells in Graves' hyperthyroidism and ophthalmopathy. The CDR3 regions of TCR beta were amplified from RNA transcripts. Researchers ran a first-round RT-PCR on the TCR CDR3 using the HTBI primer set. TCRdb re-analysed the multiplex PCR reads in MiXCR, keeping a single row per CDR3 protein. The profile shows hundreds of thousands of distinct CDR3 sequences, roughly 15% of them singletons. The sample taken for sequencing was blood. The receptors here all came from a woman in her forties or fifties with Graves' ophthalmopathy.

This clonotype was recorded at least ten times. V usage is TRBV6-1 and J usage is TRBJ2-7; 11 bases line up with TRBD1. Germline lookup yields CDR1 MNHNS and CDR2 SASEGT. Trimming at V came to 5 bases and at J to 7 bases, leaving 7 bases not matched to a gene. The CDR3 runs 14 residues. CDR3 sequence: CASSTPGQGGEQYF. The CDR3 DNA sequence: TGTGCCAGCAGTACTCCGGGACAGGGGGGAGAGCAGTACTTC.

The gene calls are TRBV19 and TRBJ2-7, with TRBD1 identical over 9 bases. The CDR3 is made up of 15 amino acids. V was pared by 7 bases and J by 2 bases, with 9 bases of the junction left unmatched. From germline, CDR1 is LNHDA and CDR2 SQIVND (reference sequence). The CDR3, as DNA: TGTGCCAGTACCCACACCGGGACAGGGACCTACGAGCAGTACTTC. Amino acid sequence: CASTHTGTGTYEQYF.

J is TRBJ2-7 and V is TRBV19, with D unclear. Germline lookup yields CDR1 LNHDA and CDR2 SQIVND (reference sequence). V lost 1 base, J lost 2 bases, and 12 bases lay in between. The CDR3 has 15 amino acids. The CDR3 DNA reads TGTGCCAGTAGTATAGGGCGTCTAGGCACCTACGAGCAGTACTTC. Encoded protein: CASSIGRLGTYEQYF.

The V gene is TRBV28, the J gene TRBJ1-5; D gene ambiguous. The germline gives CDR1 MDHEN, CDR2 SYDVKM. The V end was cut by 5 bases, the J end by 3 bases, with 14 bases between. The CDR3 length is 15 residues. The CDR3 sequence is CASSGFPRNNQPQHF. The CDR3 bases are TGTGCCAGCAGTGGTTTCCCCAGGAACAATCAGCCCCAGCATTTT.

V is TRBV29-1 and J is TRBJ2-1; D may correspond to TRBD1 or TRBD2 (5 bases each). The CDR3 runs to 15 residues. Germline-derived CDR1 and CDR2 are SQVTM and ANQGSEA. The germline V and J ends were trimmed by 5 bases and 2 bases, with 16 bases remaining between them. The CDR3 loop reads CSVTYRDLAYNEQFF. The CDR3 DNA sequence: TGCAGCGTTACCTACCGGGACCTCGCCTACAATGAGCAGTTCTTC.

The rearrangement uses TRBV20-1 and TRBJ1-2; weak D call: TRBD1 (5 bases). CDR3 length: 15 residues. Germline V CDR1 and CDR2: DFQATT, SNEGSKA (reference sequence). V gave up 5 bases and J gave up 2 bases, with 18 bases separating them. CDR3 DNA sequence: TGCAGTGCTGACCTATTGACAGAACCAAACTATGGCTACACCTTC. This codes for CSADLLTEPNYGYTF.

CDR3 sequence: CASSTGTGGNTGELFF. The CDR3 nucleotides read TGTGCCAGCAGTACAGGGACAGGGGGTAACACCGGGGAGCTGTTTTTT. J is TRBJ2-2 and V is TRBV6-1, with 11 bases aligning to TRBD1. This CDR3 has 16 residues. The germline gives CDR1 MNHNS, CDR2 SASEGT. The trim removed 5 bases at V and 2 bases at J, leaving 4 bases unmatched.

This clonotype was picked up many times. The chain employs TRBV20-1 and TRBJ2-3; D is ambiguous. Germline V gene lookup returns CDR1 DFQATT and CDR2 SNEGSKA (reference sequence). V lost 5 bases and J 5 bases, leaving 14 bases between the germline ends. The CDR3 consists of 13 residues. CDR3 region: CSAPSLNQDTQYF. The CDR3 nucleotides read TGCAGTGCTCCAAGTTTAAACCAAGATACGCAGTATTTT.

The chain employs TRBV6-2 or TRBV6-3 and TRBJ2-3, with TRBD2 matching over 8 bases. Trimming took 4 bases from V and 6 from J; bases not matched to a gene: 6. Per the germline V gene, CDR1 is MNHEY and CDR2 is SVGEGT. This CDR3 region has 14 residues. In nucleotides, the CDR3 is TGTGCCAGCAGTTTCTTCCGGGAGGGCGATACGCAGTATTTT. Translating it yields CASSFFREGDTQYF.

This clonotype was seen ten or more times. The chain recombines TRBV6-1 with TRBJ2-3; 9 nucleotides match TRBD1. In germline, CDR1 is MNHNS, CDR2 SASEGT. The CDR3 has 17 amino acids. V shed 5 bases, J shed 4 bases, and the junction held 13 bases outside the gene matches. As DNA, the CDR3 is TGTGCCAGCAGTCACGTGGGCGGGACAGGGTCATCAGATACGCAGTATTTT. Amino acid sequence: CASSHVGGTGSSDTQYF.

This clonotype was seen repeatedly, ten times or more. The V gene is TRBV6-1, the J gene TRBJ2-5; TRBD1 matches at 10 bases. Germline trimming cut 6 bases from V and 5 bases from J; bases unmatched to any gene: 6. Germline loops: CDR1 MNHNS, CDR2 SASEGT. The length of the CDR3 is 14 residues. The CDR3 DNA reads TGTGCCAGCAGAAAGACAGGGGGCAGTGAGACCCAGTACTTC. Protein product: CASRKTGGSETQYF.

In the case of this clonotype: This sequence may be a read error, since a much larger clone differs from it by one base. No DNA is shown, since the ends of the CDR3 on it are uncertain; the CDR3 is the one TCRdb lists. The chain joins TRBV29-1 to TRBJ2-7; the D call TRBD1 from the table was never checked on the DNA. Germline lookup yields CDR1 SQVTM and CDR2 ANQGSEA. The CDR3 length equals 15 residues, ends included. The CDR3: CNVLLSGRRVYEQYF.

This clonotype was seen ten or more times. The genes are TRBV5-1 and TRBJ2-1; D is possibly TRBD2 (7 bases). Germline loops: CDR1 SGHRS, CDR2 YFSETQ. Trimming removed 4 bases at V and 7 bases at J, with 21 bases between. This CDR3 comprises 16 residues. The CDR3 sequence is CASSPTPGEGDNEQFF. In DNA, the CDR3 is TGCGCCAGCAGCCCGACCCCAGGGGAGGGAGATAATGAGCAGTTCTTC.

This clonotype was picked up many times. The chain recombines TRBV7-3 with TRBJ2-3; tentatively, D is TRBD2 (6 bases). This CDR3 is 19 amino acids long. Trimming cost V 2 bases and J 3 bases, with 24 bases left between them. CDR1 SGHTA and CDR2 FQGTGA come from the germline V gene. In DNA form, the CDR3 reads TGTGCCAGCAGCTTATTGATTGGTGGCGCGGCGGGGAGAACAGATACGCAGTATTTT. This translates into CASSLLIGGAAGRTDTQYF.

This chain joins TRBV2 and TRBJ2-2; D may be TRBD1 (6 bases). This CDR3 is 14 amino acids long. V lost 6 bases and J 4 bases, leaving 12 bases between the germline ends. Per the germline V gene, CDR1 is SNHLY and CDR2 is FYNNEI. This CDR3 is CASRLTGLTGELFF. CDR3 sequence (DNA): TGTGCCAGCAGACTCACAGGGCTCACCGGGGAGCTGTTTTTT.